These 22 T cell receptor beta chains were sequenced from one sample in a study of regulatory T cells in long-lasting Graves disease. Documented time point: newly diagnosed GD, antithyroid drugs for less than 3 months. Generation of the TCR library employed RNA extracted from PBMCs. To make TCR beta libraries, researchers used iRepertoire HTBI primers and Arm-PCR of CDR3 regions. TCRdb re-derived calls from the multiplex PCR reads in MiXCR, one entry per CDR3 protein. Of about 350,000 distinct CDR3 sequences listed, over 15% are singletons. These sequences were also reported in another study, on T cells in Graves' hyperthyroidism and ophthalmopathy.

The sequencing here drew on peripheral blood mononuclear cells (PBMCs), taken at new diagnosis, from a patient treated with antithyroid drugs. These receptors were obtained from a middle-aged man with Graves disease.

In this sample, this clonotype turned up many times. This chain connects TRBV6-2 or TRBV6-3 to TRBJ2-7; maybe TRBD2 (7 bases). V was shortened by 7 bases and J by 5 bases, with 21 bases between the two germline ends. CDR1 and CDR2 from the germline V gene are MNHEY and SVGEGT. CDR3 length: 15 residues. In nucleotides, the CDR3 is TGTGCCAGCATCCGAAGGGGGGGCGCGTCCCACGAGCAGTACTTC. This codes for CASIRRGGASHEQYF.

The chain is built from TRBV2 and TRBJ1-2, with 8 positions matching TRBD1. This CDR3 region has 14 residues. The V gene's germline CDR1 is SNHLY and CDR2 FYNNEI. V trimming: 5 bases; J trimming: 4 bases; junction bases outside the gene matches: 6. CDR3 in amino acids: CASSLRGTGYGYTF. CDR3 DNA: TGTGCCAGCAGTTTGCGGGGGACAGGCTATGGCTACACCTTC.

With regard to this clonotype: The junction departs from germline at one end; a sequencing error may be responsible. The CDR3 protein is CASRAPAGGLNF. CDR3 sequence (DNA): TGTGCCAGCAGGGCGCCAGCGGGCGGGTTGAACTTC. The J gene is TRBJ2-5, the V gene TRBV6-1, with D possibly TRBD2 on 6 matching bases. CDR3 length: 12 amino acids. The germline V gene encodes CDR1 MNHNS and CDR2 SASEGT.

Ten or more counts support this clonotype. The J gene is TRBJ2-1, the V gene TRBV20-1, with 11 nucleotides matching TRBD1. CDR1 DFQATT and CDR2 SNEGSKA come from the germline V gene (reference sequence). The V segment lost 3 bases and the J segment 10 bases; nucleotides outside the gene matches: 11. The CDR3 is 15 residues long. The CDR3 is CSASLLGQGVREQFF. The CDR3 bases are TGCAGTGCTAGCCTCTTGGGACAGGGGGTGAGGGAGCAGTTCTTC.

This clonotype has at least ten counts. The chain recombines TRBV20-1 with TRBJ2-3, with 9 nucleotides matching TRBD2. Germline CDR1 is DFQATT and CDR2 is SNEGSKA (reference sequence). The CDR3 consists of 16 residues. Trimming at V came to 0 bases and at J to 2 bases, leaving 6 bases not matched to a gene. The CDR3 loop is CSARDRLAGPTDTQYF. The DNA for the CDR3 is TGCAGTGCTAGAGATCGCCTAGCGGGGCCCACAGATACGCAGTATTTT.

This clonotype was detected many times. The chain employs TRBV12-3 or TRBV12-4 and TRBJ1-1; no reliable D call. V lost 7 bases and J lost 2, with 23 bases in between. The CDR3 is 17 amino acids. The CDR3 protein is CASIPKARLTSNTEAFF. The CDR3, as DNA: TGTGCCAGCATCCCCAAGGCCCGACTTACCAGCAACACTGAAGCTTTCTTT.

This clonotype appeared many times. The V and J genes are TRBV5-1 and TRBJ2-2, with TRBD1 matching over 10 bases. Per the germline V gene, CDR1 is SGHRS and CDR2 is YFSETQ. Germline trimming cut 0 bases from V and 6 bases from J; bases unmatched to any gene: 2. The CDR3 is 15 residues long. CDR3 bases: TGCGCCAGCAGCTTGGGACAGGGGGCGCCCGGGGAGCTGTTTTTT. Protein: CASSLGQGAPGELFF.

This clonotype has at least ten counts. V and J are TRBV28 and TRBJ2-7, with 8 bases aligning to TRBD1. V shed 3 bases, J shed 4 bases, and the junction held 11 bases outside the gene matches. Germline CDR1 MDHEN, CDR2 SYDVKM. The CDR3 length is 16 residues. The CDR3 nucleotides read TGTGCCAGCAGTTTCTTGACAGGGGAGGCCCGTTACGAGCAGTACTTC. Translated, it gives CASSFLTGEARYEQYF.

This clonotype was detected ten times or more. J is TRBJ2-1 and V is TRBV20-1; D may match TRBD1 or TRBD2 (5 bases each). Trimming stripped 3 bases from V and 4 bases from J, with 13 bases between. CDR1 is DFQATT and CDR2 is SNEGSKA in the germline V gene (reference sequence). The CDR3 sequence is 14 residues long. CDR3 sequence: CSARLGPKYNEQFF. The CDR3 DNA sequence: TGCAGTGCTAGGTTGGGACCGAAATACAATGAGCAGTTCTTC.

Many counts were recorded for this clonotype. The chain joins TRBV6-5 to TRBJ2-7; TRBD1 might be the D (5 bases). Trimming removed 2 bases at V and 3 bases at J, with 11 bases between. Germline-derived CDR1 and CDR2 are MNHEY and SVGAGI. CDR3 size: 14 residues. CDR3 nucleotide sequence: TGTGCCAGCAGTTACCAGGGTGTAAGCTACGAGCAGTACTTC. This translates into CASSYQGVSYEQYF.

The chain joins TRBV2 to TRBJ2-5; 7 bases fit TRBD2. The junction had 7 bases not matched to a gene; V was cut back by 7 bases and J by 5 bases. The CDR3 has 13 residues. Germline values: CDR1 SNHLY, CDR2 FYNNEI. The DNA of the CDR3 is TGTGCCAGCAATACACTAGCGTTCGAGACCCAGTACTTC. This sequence encodes CASNTLAFETQYF.

This clonotype was seen ten or more times. The chain joins TRBV10-3 to TRBJ1-1; 8 positions match TRBD1. The trim removed 0 bases at V and 8 bases at J, leaving 8 bases unmatched. The CDR3 sequence is 15 residues long. Looked up from germline, CDR1 is ENHRY and CDR2 is SYGVKD. CDR3 DNA sequence: TGTGCCATCAGTGAGTCGACCAGGGGGCTATCAGAAGCTTTCTTT. This sequence encodes CAISESTRGLSEAFF.

The chain links TRBV6-2 or TRBV6-3 to TRBJ2-2; D remains unclear. Between the trimmed V and J ends, which lost 0 bases and 5 bases, there was a span of 1 base. The CDR3 has 12 amino acids. CDR1 is MNHEY, CDR2 SVGEGT, per germline. CDR3 nucleotide sequence: TGTGCCAGCAGTTACTCGACCGGGGAGCTGTTTTTT. It codes for CASSYSTGELFF.

Regarding this clonotype: Just one base apart from a much larger clone, this may be a read error. The chain employs TRBV11-2 and TRBJ2-2; D possibly matches TRBD1 or TRBD2 (7 bases each). The CDR3 extends over 19 amino acids. CDR1 is SGHAT, CDR2 FQNNGV, per germline. The CDR3 sequence: CASSSTKTRQGGRTGELLF. The CDR3 coding sequence is TGTGCCAGCAGCTCAACCAAAACAAGACAGGGAGGGAGAACCGGGGAGCTGCTTTTT.

This clonotype showed up many times. The genes are TRBV18 and TRBJ2-7, with D unresolved. Germline loops: CDR1 KGHSH, CDR2 LQKENI. The CDR3 extends over 12 amino acids. The ends were cut back, 2 bases at V and 2 bases at J, with 4 bases in the middle. Written as DNA, the CDR3 is TGTGCCAGCTCACCAGACCCCTACGAGCAGTACTTC. It yields the protein CASSPDPYEQYF.

This clonotype was seen at least ten times. The chain employs TRBV10-3 and TRBJ1-5; no clear D gene. This CDR3 is built from 13 residues. Germline values: CDR1 ENHRY, CDR2 SYGVKD. V was shortened by 6 bases and J by 7 bases, with 13 bases between the two germline ends. CDR3 sequence: CAIRENWEQPQHF. In DNA form, the CDR3 reads TGTGCCATCAGAGAGAATTGGGAGCAGCCCCAGCATTTT.

This clonotype was seen at least ten times. This chain joins TRBV28 and TRBJ2-7; D may match TRBD1 or TRBD2 (5 bases each). The CDR3 runs to 14 residues. Germline CDR1 reads MDHEN; CDR2 reads SYDVKM. Trimming took off 6 bases at V and 3 bases at J, with 15 bases between the two ends. Written as DNA, the CDR3 is TGTGCCAGCAGACCCCCGGGACGGAACTACGAGCAGTACTTC. This encodes CASRPPGRNYEQYF.

This clonotype was counted many times. The chain joins TRBV12-3 or TRBV12-4 to TRBJ1-1; the match to TRBD1 covers 9 bases. The CDR3 spans 14 residues. After removal of 6 bases from V and 6 bases from J, the junction contained 8 bases not matched to a gene. CDR3 DNA: TGTGCCAGCAGGAATAGGGGACAGGGCCCTGAAGCTTTCTTT. Amino acid sequence: CASRNRGQGPEAFF.

The table lists this clonotype with a few counts. A read error may be the cause here, since a much bigger clone is one base away. The chain employs TRBV2 and TRBJ2-5, with 10 bases that match TRBD2. The germline V gene has CDR1 SNHLY and CDR2 FYNNEI. There are 20 residues in the CDR3. V shed 6 bases, J shed 2 bases, and the junction held 21 bases outside the gene matches. The CDR3 region has the DNA TGTGCCAGCAGCCGAGACGCGAGCGGGAGGGCAGGATCAGGGCAAGAGACCCAGTACTTC. It is translated as CASSRDASGRAGSGQETQYF.

This clonotype was seen ten or more times. DNA for the CDR3: TGTGCCAGCTTGGGGAGGGGCCGGAACACCGGGGAGCTGTTTTTT. It encodes CASLGRGRNTGELFF. The V gene is TRBV7-9, the J gene TRBJ2-2; 7 positions match TRBD2. CDR3 length: 15 amino acids. V trimming: 8 bases; J trimming: 1 base; junction bases outside the gene matches: 7. Germline assignment: CDR1 SEHNR and CDR2 FQNEAQ (reference sequence).

This clonotype has a count of ten or more. This chain connects TRBV5-1 to TRBJ2-7, with 8 bases fitting TRBD1. V lost 7 bases to trimming and J lost 3 bases; unmatched junction nucleotides: 6. CDR1 is SGHRS, CDR2 YFSETQ, per germline. CDR3 length: 13 residues. The CDR3 region is CASHDGQGYEQYF. The CDR3 nucleotides are TGCGCCAGCCACGATGGACAGGGCTACGAGCAGTACTTC.

On this clonotype itself: The junction does not match germline at one end; this may be a read error. J is TRBJ2-7 and V is TRBV4-1; D is possibly TRBD2 (5 bases). This CDR3 has 14 amino acids. Germline V gives CDR1 MGHRA, CDR2 YSYEKL. The CDR3 bases are TGCGCCAACAGCCAAGACGGGAATAACTACGAGCAGTACTTC. Translating it yields CANSQDGNNYEQYF.